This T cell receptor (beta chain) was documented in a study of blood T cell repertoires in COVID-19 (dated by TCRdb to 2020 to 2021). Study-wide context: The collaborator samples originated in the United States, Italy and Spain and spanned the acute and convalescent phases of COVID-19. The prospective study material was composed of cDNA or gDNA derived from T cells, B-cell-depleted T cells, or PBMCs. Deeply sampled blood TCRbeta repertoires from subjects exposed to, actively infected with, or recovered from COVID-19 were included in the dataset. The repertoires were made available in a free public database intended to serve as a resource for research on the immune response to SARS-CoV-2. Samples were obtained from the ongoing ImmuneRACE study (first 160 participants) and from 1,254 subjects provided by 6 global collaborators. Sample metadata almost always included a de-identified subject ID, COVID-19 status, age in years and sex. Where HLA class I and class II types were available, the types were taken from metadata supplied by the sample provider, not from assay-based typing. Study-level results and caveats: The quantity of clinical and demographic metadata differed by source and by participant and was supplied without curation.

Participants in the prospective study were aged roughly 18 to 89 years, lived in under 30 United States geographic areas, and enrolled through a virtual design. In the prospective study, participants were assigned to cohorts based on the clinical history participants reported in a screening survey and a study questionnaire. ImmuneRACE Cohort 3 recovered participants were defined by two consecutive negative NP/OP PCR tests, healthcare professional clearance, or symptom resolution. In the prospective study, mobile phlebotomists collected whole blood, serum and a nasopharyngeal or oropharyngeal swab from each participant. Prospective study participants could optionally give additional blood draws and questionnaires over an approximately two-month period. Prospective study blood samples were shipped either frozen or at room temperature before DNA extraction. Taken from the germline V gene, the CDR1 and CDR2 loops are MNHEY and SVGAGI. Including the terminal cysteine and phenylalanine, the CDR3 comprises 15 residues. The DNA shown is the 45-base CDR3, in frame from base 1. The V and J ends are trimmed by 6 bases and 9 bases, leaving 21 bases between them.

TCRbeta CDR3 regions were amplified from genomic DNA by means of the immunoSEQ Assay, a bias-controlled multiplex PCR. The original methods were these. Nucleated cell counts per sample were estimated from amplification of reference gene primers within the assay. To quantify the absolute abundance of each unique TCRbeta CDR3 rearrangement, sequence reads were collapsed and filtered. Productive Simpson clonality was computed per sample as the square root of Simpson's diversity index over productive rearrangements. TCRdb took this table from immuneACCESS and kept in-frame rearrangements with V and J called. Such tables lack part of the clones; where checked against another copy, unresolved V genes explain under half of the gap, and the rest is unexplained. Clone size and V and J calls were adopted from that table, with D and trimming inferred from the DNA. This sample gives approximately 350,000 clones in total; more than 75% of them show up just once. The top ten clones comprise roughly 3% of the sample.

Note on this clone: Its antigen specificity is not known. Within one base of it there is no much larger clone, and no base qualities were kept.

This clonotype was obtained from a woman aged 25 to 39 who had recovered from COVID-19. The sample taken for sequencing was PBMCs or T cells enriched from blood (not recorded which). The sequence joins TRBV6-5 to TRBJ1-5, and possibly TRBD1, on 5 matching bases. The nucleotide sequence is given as TGTGCCAGCAGGAAGCCCGGAGGGGCCCATGGGCCCCAGCATTTT. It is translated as CASRKPGGAHGPQHF.